Listed below are T cell receptor beta chains from one sample, sequenced in a study of blood T cell repertoires in COVID-19. Profiled with immunoSEQ multiplex PCR; TCRdb holds only in-frame clones, not every one. The sample records some 65,000 clones, about nine tenths being singletons. The source material was peripheral blood. The receptor set was obtained from a man aged 50 to 60 with COVID-19, enrolled during active disease. The CDR3 runs from the conserved cysteine through the conserved F or W. D genes are given only for firm matches. Size is stated for part of the rows, as once, few or many counts, or as a class when the clone is expanded.

CDR3 DNA,CDR3 protein,clone size,V gene,CDR3 length,J gene,D gene
TGTGCCAGCAGCTTTGGGGCAGGGGCTTTAGGACAGCCCCAGCATTTT,CASSFGAGALGQPQHF,.,TRBV5-6,16,TRBJ1-5,.
TGCGCCAGCAGCTTGGGAGGGAACACTGAAGCTTTCTTT,CASSLGGNTEAFF,.,TRBV5-1,13,TRBJ1-1,.
TGTGCCATCAGTGAGGGGGGGGTACAGGGATCCTATGGCTACACCTTC,CAISEGGVQGSYGYTF,once,TRBV10-3,16,TRBJ1-2,.
TGTGCCAGCAGGGATAACTCAGGGGCCACCTATGGCTACACCTTC,CASRDNSGATYGYTF,.,TRBV6-5,15,TRBJ1-2,.
TGTGCCAGCAGTCCACCGGGACAGCCCTACGAGCAGTACTTC,CASSPPGQPYEQYF,.,TRBV28,14,TRBJ2-7,TRBD1
TGTGCCACCAGTGATAAACGAGAGAGTTTCAATCAGCCCCAGCATTTT,CATSDKRESFNQPQHF,.,TRBV24-1,16,TRBJ1-5,.
TGTGCCACCAGCAGAGAGCCAGGGTCCTACGAGCAGTACTTC,CATSREPGSYEQYF,.,TRBV15,14,TRBJ2-7,.
TGTGCCAGCAGTTTCGGGACAGGGGTAAAAGAAGCTTTCTTT,CASSFGTGVKEAFF,.,TRBV2,14,TRBJ1-1,TRBD1
TGCGCCAGCAGCTTGGTCACAGGGGATCCCCTCCACTTT,CASSLVTGDPLHF,.,TRBV5-1,13,TRBJ1-6,TRBD1
TGTGCCAGCAGCTTGAGCGGGACTAGGTTGATCAACGAGCAGTACTTC,CASSLSGTRLINEQYF,.,TRBV5-5,16,TRBJ2-7,TRBD2
TGTGCCAGCAGCAACAGGGGAAGTAACACCGGGGAGCTGTTTTTT,CASSNRGSNTGELFF,.,TRBV2,15,TRBJ2-2,TRBD1
TGTGCCAGCAGTAGGAAGTCAGGGTCGGATAATGAGCAGTTCTTC,CASSRKSGSDNEQFF,.,TRBV5-4,15,TRBJ2-1,.
TGTGCCAGCAGCGCCAGGGAAAACGGCTACACCTTC,CASSARENGYTF,once,TRBV7-2,12,TRBJ1-2,.
TGTGCCAGCAGCCTAGGGACAGGGTACGTGAACACTGAAGCTTTCTTT,CASSLGTGYVNTEAFF,.,TRBV7-9,16,TRBJ1-1,TRBD1
TGTGCCAGCACCAAAGGTGAGGCCCCCTACGAGCAGTACTTC,CASTKGEAPYEQYF,.,TRBV7-9,14,TRBJ2-7,.
TGCAGCGTTGATCCCCGGGTAGGAAGCTACACCTTC,CSVDPRVGSYTF,.,TRBV29-1,12,TRBJ1-2,.
TGTGCCAGCAGCCGACGACAGGGGCGATTAGCGGGAGCCTACAATGAGCAGTTCTTC,CASSRRQGRLAGAYNEQFF,.,TRBV11-2,19,TRBJ2-1,.
TGTGCCAGCAGCTACCTGACAGTTAACACTGAAGCTTTCTTT,CASSYLTVNTEAFF,.,TRBV2,14,TRBJ1-1,.